These 19 T cell receptor beta chains were all obtained from the same sample, sequenced in a study of regulatory T cells in long-lasting Graves disease. CDR3-region Arm-PCR and iRepertoire HTBI primers produced the TCR beta libraries. MiXCR was run by TCRdb on the multiplex PCR reads, yielding one entry per CDR3 protein. The sample shows roughly 450,000 distinct CDR3 sequences, 20% to 25% of them seen only once. Time point indicated: persistent/refractory GD, antithyroid drugs over 5 years with positive TRAb. PBMC-derived RNA was used for the TCR library. Specimen: peripheral blood mononuclear cells (PBMCs), collected when the disease was refractory, from a patient treated with antithyroid drugs. Receptor source: a female donor with Graves disease.

With regard to this clonotype: Possible read error: a much larger clone is one base away. This chain connects TRBV20-1 to TRBJ1-5; D ambiguous. Germline V gene data show CDR1 as DFQATT and CDR2 as SNEGSKA (reference sequence). The V end was cut by 5 bases, the J end by 5 bases, with 13 bases between. The CDR3 is made up of 13 amino acids. CDR3 residues: CSAGLSEDQPQHF. CDR3 DNA: TGCAGTGCTGGCCTCAGCGAGGATCAGCCCCAGCATTTT.

This clonotype was counted many times. The rearrangement joins TRBV27 to TRBJ2-5; 11 nucleotides align to TRBD1. The germline gives CDR1 MNHEY, CDR2 SMNVEV (reference sequence). The CDR3 sequence is 17 residues long. With V trimmed by 2 bases and J by 4 bases, 9 bases remained unmatched. CDR3 residues: CASSLTRKGTGGETQYF. The DNA of the CDR3 is TGTGCCAGCAGTTTAACTCGAAAGGGGACAGGGGGAGAGACCCAGTACTTC.

This clonotype was seen ten or more times. The chain couples TRBV28 to TRBJ1-1; D unresolved. The CDR3 consists of 14 residues. The ends were cut back, 3 bases at V and 0 bases at J, with 8 bases in the middle. Germline values: CDR1 MDHEN, CDR2 SYDVKM. CDR3 protein: CASSFVAVNTEAFF. Written as DNA, the CDR3 is TGTGCCAGCAGTTTCGTGGCTGTGAACACTGAAGCTTTCTTT. Complete variable domain (other parts from reference TRBV28 and TRBJ1-1): DVKVTQSSRYLVKRTGEKVFLECVQDMDHENMFWYRQDPGLGLRLIYFSYDVKMKEKGDIPEGYSVSREKKERFSLILESASTNQTSMYLCASSFVAVNTEAFFGQGTRLTVV.

Ten or more counts support this clonotype. The rearrangement joins TRBV6-1 to TRBJ2-7; D is possibly TRBD1 (6 bases). Germline CDR1 reads MNHNS; CDR2 reads SASEGT. V lost 2 bases and J 5 bases, leaving 13 bases between the germline ends. This CDR3 is 14 amino acids long. The CDR3: CASSEQGTSHEQYF. For the CDR3, the DNA is TGTGCCAGCAGTGAACAGGGGACGTCTCACGAGCAGTACTTC.

This clonotype was seen only a few times. The CDR3 DNA sequence: TGTGCCAGCAGCCCCGCCAGGTTGGATACGCAGTATTTT. Translating gives CASSPARLDTQYF. This sequence joins TRBV7-3 and TRBJ2-3; no reliable D call. Germline V lookup: CDR1 SGHTA, CDR2 FQGTGA. The ends were cut back, 5 bases at V and 6 bases at J, with 12 bases in the middle. This CDR3 comprises 13 residues.

A few counts support this clonotype. The rearrangement uses TRBV6-1 and TRBJ2-7, with D unresolved. Germline-derived CDR1 and CDR2 are MNHNS and SASEGT. The CDR3 is made up of 15 amino acids. V lost 4 bases, J lost 2 bases, and 15 bases lay in between. DNA for the CDR3: TGTGCCAGCAGTGCCCTAGGCTCAAGCACCTACGAGCAGTACTTC. This translates into CASSALGSSTYEQYF.

This sequence joins TRBV30 and TRBJ2-7; the D is unclear. The CDR3 totals 11 residues. V was pared by 2 bases and J by 6 bases, with 8 bases between. Germline V gene data show CDR1 as GTSNPN and CDR2 as SVGIG (reference sequence). The CDR3 DNA reads TGTGCCTGGAGTTTAGAGATCGAGCAGTACTTC. This gives the protein CAWSLEIEQYF.

The sample holds one count of this clonotype. The germline gene is not matched at one end of the junction; a read error may be the cause. The chain carries TRBV6-2 or TRBV6-3 and TRBJ1-4; 8 positions match TRBD1. The CDR3 covers 15 residues. Germline lookup yields CDR1 MNHEY and CDR2 SVGEGT. This CDR3 is CACSYTRGLGEKLFF. For the CDR3, the DNA is TGTGCCTGCAGTTACACCAGGGGGCTAGGGGAAAAACTGTTTTTT.

This clonotype has a count of ten or more. The J gene is TRBJ2-2, the V gene TRBV7-3; 9 nucleotides align to TRBD1. V was clipped by 6 bases and J by 1 base; unmatched bases: 3. This CDR3 has 15 residues. Germline CDR1 is SGHTA and CDR2 is FQGTGA. CDR3 residues: CASRQDRGNTGELFF. As DNA, the CDR3 is TGTGCCAGCAGGCAGGACAGGGGGAACACCGGGGAGCTGTTTTTT.

For this clonotype: A read error is possible here, since a much larger clone lies one base away. V usage is TRBV7-9 and J usage is TRBJ1-2, with a possible D match to TRBD1 (6 bases). CDR1 is SEHNR and CDR2 is FQNEAQ in the germline V gene (reference sequence). V dropped 5 bases and J dropped 2 bases, with 9 bases sitting between them. The CDR3 sequence is 13 residues long. CDR3 region: CASSADRNYGYTF. Here the CDR3 DNA reads TGTGCCAGCAGCGCGGACAGAAACTATGGCTACACCTTC.

Concerning this clonotype itself: A much larger clone is a single base away; this may be a read error. The V gene is TRBV2, the J gene TRBJ2-7; weak D call: TRBD2 (6 bases). CDR1 and CDR2 (germline): SNHLY, FYNNEI. Between the trimmed V and J ends, which lost 7 bases and 6 bases, there was a span of 13 bases. The CDR3 covers 12 residues. The CDR3 spells CASTPTSSEQYF. In DNA, the CDR3 is TGTGCCAGCACCCCGACTAGTAGCGAGCAGTACTTC.

This clonotype was observed many times. The gene calls are TRBV29-1 and TRBJ2-5; D possibly matches TRBD1 or TRBD2 (7 bases each). The CDR3 covers 13 residues. V was trimmed by 7 bases and J by 4 bases, leaving 16 bases between them. CDR1 is SQVTM and CDR2 is ANQGSEA in the germline V gene. The CDR3 loop is CSARQGGLETQYF. In DNA form, the CDR3 reads TGCAGCGCCAGGCAGGGGGGGTTAGAGACCCAGTACTTC.

The V and J genes are TRBV5-1 and TRBJ2-1; the match to TRBD1 covers 10 bases. This CDR3 region has 19 residues. Germline loops: CDR1 SGHRS, CDR2 YFSETQ. V lost 3 bases and J lost 2; bases outside the gene matches: 14. In DNA, the CDR3 is TGCGCCAGCAGCTCAGGATTCCCCGGACAGGGGGATCCCTACAATGAGCAGTTCTTC. Translation: CASSSGFPGQGDPYNEQFF. Together with reference TRBV5-1 and TRBJ2-1, the CDR3 gives the full variable domain: KAGVTQTPRYLIKTRGQQVTLSCSPISGHRSVSWYQQTPGQGLQFLFEYFSETQRNKGNFPGRFSGRQFSNSRSEMNVSTLELGDSALYLCASSSGFPGQGDPYNEQFFGPGTRLTVL.

This clonotype was detected many times. V is TRBV10-3 and J is TRBJ1-1; D may be TRBD1 (5 bases). The CDR3 runs to 17 residues. V was shortened by 3 bases and J by 1 base, with 18 bases between the two germline ends. Looked up from germline, CDR1 is ENHRY and CDR2 is SYGVKD. The CDR3 DNA is TGTGCCATCAGTGATCCGGCGGAGGAGGGACCGAACACTGAAGCTTTCTTT. This codes for CAISDPAEEGPNTEAFF.

This clonotype was recorded a few times. The chain carries TRBV7-9 and TRBJ1-2; maybe TRBD1 (6 bases). Germline assignment: CDR1 SEHNR and CDR2 FQNEAQ (reference sequence). CDR3 size: 16 residues. V gave up 5 bases and J gave up 4 bases, with 20 bases separating them. CDR3 DNA sequence: TGTGCCAGCAGCCCAGACCAAGGTGGGGGCCTCTATGGCTACACCTTC. Protein product: CASSPDQGGGLYGYTF. The full variable domain, in which reference TRBV7-9 and TRBJ1-2 provide the parts outside the CDR3, is DTGVSQNPRHKITKRGQNVTFRCDPISEHNRLYWYRQTLGQGPEFLTYFQNEAQLEKSRLLSDRFSAERPKGSFSTLEIQRTEQGDSAMYLCASSPDQGGGLYGYTFGSGTRLTVV.

This clonotype was counted between two and nine times. The V call is TRBV28, the J call TRBJ2-2; perhaps TRBD2 as D (5 bases). CDR1 and CDR2 (germline): MDHEN, SYDVKM. The CDR3 has 14 residues. With 3 bases removed from V and 1 base from J, the gap between germline ends came to 6 bases. This CDR3 reads CASSLRVNTGELFF. The CDR3 DNA reads as TGTGCCAGCAGTTTGCGGGTGAACACCGGGGAGCTGTTTTTT.

Remarks on this clonotype: Germline and junction disagree at one end, which may indicate a read error. V is TRBV3-1 and J is TRBJ2-1; 10 nucleotides agree with TRBD2. CDR3 length equals 16 residues. Germline CDR1 reads LGHDT; CDR2 reads YNNKEL (reference sequence). CDR3 in DNA: TGTGCCAGCAGCCAAGATACAGCGGGGGGGTGGAATGAGCAGTCCTTC. This encodes CASSQDTAGGWNEQSF.

This clonotype showed up many times. The genes are TRBV7-9 and TRBJ1-4, with TRBD1 matching over 9 bases. Trimming took 5 bases from V and 7 from J; bases not matched to a gene: 5. Germline V gene lookup returns CDR1 SEHNR and CDR2 FQNEAQ (reference sequence). The CDR3 has 14 residues. This chain's CDR3 is CASSTGTGSEKLFF. The CDR3 DNA reads as TGTGCCAGCAGCACCGGGACAGGGAGTGAAAAACTGTTTTTT.

This chain links TRBV28 with TRBJ2-7; the D gene is possibly TRBD2 (7 bases). The V and J ends lost 5 bases and 4 bases respectively, with 18 bases between them. CDR3 length: 15 residues. CDR1 is MDHEN, CDR2 SYDVKM, per germline. CDR3 bases: TGTGCCAGCAGTAGGGGGGGTTACAGCTCTTACGAGCAGTACTTC. Translation gives CASSRGGYSSYEQYF.